A selection of T cell receptor beta chains follows, all from one sample in a study of cytotoxic CD8 clonotypes in ibrutinib-treated CLL. TCRdb's copy holds only in-frame clones and misses some; the assay was immunoSEQ multiplex PCR. The data show about 140,000 clones, with around three quarters seen just once and around 30% held by the top ten. Source: PBMCs, taken after 12 months of ibrutinib treatment. Source of these receptors: a human donor with chronic lymphocytic leukemia. Both conserved end residues are part of each CDR3. A D gene is named only where the DNA matches it firmly. Clone size is given for some rows only: seen once, a few or many times, or a class if the clone is expanded.

J gene,D gene,V gene,clone size,CDR3 DNA,CDR3 protein
TRBJ1-1,NA,TRBV9,NA,TGTGCCAGCAGCGTAGCTATAGGGAGCACTGAAGCTTTCTTT,CASSVAIGSTEAFF
TRBJ2-7,TRBD1,TRBV6-9,NA,TGTGCCAGCAGCTGGGACAGGACCAACGAGCAGTACTTC,CASSWDRTNEQYF
TRBJ1-1,NA,TRBV18,NA,TGTGCCAGCTCACCACCGCTCCTGGGTTGGAGCACTGAAGCTTTCTTT,CASSPPLLGWSTEAFF
TRBJ2-3,NA,TRBV28,NA,TGTGCCAGCACCCTCGGGACGGGAAGCACAGATACGCAGTATTTT,CASTLGTGSTDTQYF
TRBJ2-3,NA,TRBV9,NA,TGTGCCAGCAGCGTAGCGACTAACACAGATACGCAGTATTTT,CASSVATNTDTQYF
TRBJ2-7,TRBD1,TRBV5-1,NA,TGCGCCAGCAGCCAGGACAGGGTCTTATTTGTATACGAGCAGTACTTC,CASSQDRVLFVYEQYF
TRBJ2-1,NA,TRBV5-1,NA,TGCGCCAGCAGCTTAGCTAGCCTCTCCTACAATGAGCAGTTCTTC,CASSLASLSYNEQFF
TRBJ2-7,NA,TRBV4-3,once,TGCGCCAGCAGCATCGTGGCCACAAGCGACCCCTACGAGCAGTACTTC,CASSIVATSDPYEQYF
TRBJ2-1,TRBD2,TRBV15,NA,TGTGCCACCAGCAGAGATCGGCCGGGAGGGAGCTCCTACAATGAGCAGTTCTTC,CATSRDRPGGSSYNEQFF
TRBJ2-3,TRBD2,TRBV25-1,NA,TGTGCCAGCAGTGGATGGACTAGCAGCACAGATACGCAGTATTTT,CASSGWTSSTDTQYF
TRBJ2-7,NA,TRBV27,NA,TGTGCCAGCAGTTTATCGGGCAGGGTTTACTACGAGCAGTACTTC,CASSLSGRVYYEQYF
TRBJ2-7,TRBD1,TRBV27,NA,TGTGCCAGCAGTTTTTTGGGGACAGGGCCCTACGAGCAGTACTTC,CASSFLGTGPYEQYF
TRBJ2-1,TRBD2,TRBV6-5,NA,TGTGCCAGCAGTCCTAGCGGGAGCTACAATGAGCAGTTCTTC,CASSPSGSYNEQFF
TRBJ2-3,NA,TRBV30,NA,TGTGCCTGGATCCTCTCGGATACGCAGTATTTT,CAWILSDTQYF
TRBJ2-7,TRBD1,TRBV28,NA,TGTGCCAGCAGTTCACCGGACAGGTGGGAGCAGTACTTC,CASSSPDRWEQYF
TRBJ2-5,NA,TRBV25-1,NA,TGTGCCAGCAGCGCACCACCCGGGGCAGGGCAAGAGACCCAGTACTTC,CASSAPPGAGQETQYF
TRBJ2-7,NA,TRBV4-2,NA,TGTGCCAGCAGCCCGAATTCCGGGACGGATAATGCCGAGCAGTACTTC,CASSPNSGTDNAEQYF
TRBJ1-1,TRBD1,TRBV2,NA,TGTGCCAGCAGTGCGGGGCCAGGGGGCTTGCGAACTGAAGCTTTCTTT,CASSAGPGGLRTEAFF
TRBJ1-4,NA,TRBV4-1,NA,TGCGCCAGCAGCCGCACAGGTGCAACTAATGAAAAACTGTTTTTT,CASSRTGATNEKLFF
TRBJ2-7,TRBD2,TRBV5-1,few,TGCGCCAGCAGCTTGTACCAGGGAGGGAACTACGAGCAGTACTTC,CASSLYQGGNYEQYF
TRBJ1-6,NA,TRBV18,few,TGTGCCAGCTCACCATGGGGGGACTCACCCCTCCACTTT,CASSPWGDSPLHF
TRBJ2-5,TRBD2,TRBV7-2,NA,TGTGCCAGTAAGCAAAACCTAGCGGAAGAGACCCAGTACTTC,CASKQNLAEETQYF
TRBJ1-5,NA,TRBV7-9,NA,TGTGCCAGCACTCGTGACAGCAGCAATCAGCCCCAGCATTTT,CASTRDSSNQPQHF
TRBJ2-5,TRBD2,TRBV25-1,NA,TGTGCCAGCAGTGAGGGACTAGCGGGGCCGGGGGAGACCCAGTACTTC,CASSEGLAGPGETQYF
TRBJ2-7,NA,TRBV11-2,few,TGTGCCAGCAGCTTAGGGGTAGCGGTCGCCTACGAGCAGTACTTC,CASSLGVAVAYEQYF
TRBJ1-1,NA,TRBV28,NA,TGTGCCAGCAGGTCCCGGGGCACTGAAGCTTTCTTT,CASRSRGTEAFF
TRBJ1-2,NA,TRBV6-5,NA,TGTGCCAGCAGGGGCGACGGTGGCTACACCTTC,CASRGDGGYTF
TRBJ1-6,NA,TRBV28,once,TGTGCCAGCAGCCTGGGACCGGACGGTTCACCCCTCCACTTT,CASSLGPDGSPLHF
TRBJ2-3,NA,TRBV27,once,TGTGCCAGCAGTTTAAGGTGGGGCGATACGCAGTATTTT,CASSLRWGDTQYF
TRBJ1-2,NA,TRBV27,NA,TGTGCCAGCAGTTTCTTCAGGGGCTATGGCTACACCTTC,CASSFFRGYGYTF
TRBJ2-3,TRBD2,TRBV2,NA,TGTGCCAGCAGTGAATGGGGGACTAGCGGGATAGATACGCAGTATTTT,CASSEWGTSGIDTQYF
TRBJ2-1,TRBD1,TRBV10-3,NA,TGTGCCATCAATACGGGACAGGCCGTCAATGAGCAGTTCTTC,CAINTGQAVNEQFF
TRBJ1-5,NA,TRBV7-2,NA,TGTGCCAGCAGCTTAGAAGGGGGGAATCAGCCCCAGCATTTT,CASSLEGGNQPQHF
TRBJ1-1,NA,TRBV5-1,NA,TGCGCCAGCAGCTCATGGCCAAGGGAGGTGAACACTGAAGCTTTCTTT,CASSSWPREVNTEAFF
TRBJ1-1,NA,TRBV11-2,NA,TGTGCCAGCAGCTACCAGGCCTCGAACACTGAAGCTTTCTTT,CASSYQASNTEAFF
TRBJ2-1,TRBD2,TRBV9,NA,TGTGCCAGCAGCGTAGTAGGTTCTAGCGGGAGGATAATCTCCCCTTTAAACAATGAGCAGTTCTTC,CASSVVGSSGRIISPLNNEQFF
TRBJ2-3,NA,TRBV18,NA,TGTGCCAGCTCCGAGGGGGGCACAGATACGCAGTATTTT,CASSEGGTDTQYF
TRBJ2-7,NA,TRBV7-6,NA,TGTGCCAGCAGCTCGACAGGCTCCTACGAGCAGTACTTC,CASSSTGSYEQYF
TRBJ2-3,NA,TRBV9,NA,TGTGCCAGCAGCGTGACAGGTCCCCCCGATACGCAGTATTTT,CASSVTGPPDTQYF
TRBJ2-2,NA,TRBV19,NA,TGTGCCAGTAGTCTTATGGGCGGGGAGCTGTTTTTT,CASSLMGGELFF
TRBJ1-2,NA,TRBV2,NA,TGTGCCAGCAGTGAAAGAGGGGGACTAGGCTACACCTTC,CASSERGGLGYTF
TRBJ2-7,TRBD2,TRBV28,NA,TGTGCCAGCAGTTCTAGCGGGAGGGCCCGCGAGCAGTACTTC,CASSSSGRAREQYF
TRBJ1-3,NA,TRBV5-8,NA,TGTGCCAGCAGCTTGAGAGGGCCGGGAAACACCATATATTTT,CASSLRGPGNTIYF
TRBJ1-1,NA,TRBV4-3,few,TGCGCCAGCAGCCCCGACTCTGGTATTGAAGCTTTCTTT,CASSPDSGIEAFF
TRBJ1-2,TRBD1,TRBV7-9,NA,TGTGCCAGCAGCATCACAGGGGTGGTCTATGGCTACACCTTC,CASSITGVVYGYTF
TRBJ1-5,NA,TRBV19,NA,TGTGCCAGTAGTATCGGGCAGGTCAGCAATCAGCCCCAGCATTTT,CASSIGQVSNQPQHF
TRBJ2-3,NA,TRBV11-2,few,TGTGCCAGCAGCCAGACGGTGGGGGGCTTAGATACGCAGTATTTT,CASSQTVGGLDTQYF
TRBJ1-2,NA,TRBV7-6,NA,TGTGCCAGCAGCCCATTGACAGGTCTCTATGGCTACACCTTC,CASSPLTGLYGYTF
TRBJ2-7,NA,TRBV29-1,NA,TGCAGCGTCTCATATGCCTACGAGCAGTACTTC,CSVSYAYEQYF
TRBJ2-7,NA,TRBV7-9,NA,TGTGCCAGCAGCTCTACAGGGTACGAGCAGTACTTC,CASSSTGYEQYF
TRBJ1-3,NA,TRBV30,once,TGTGCCTGGCATACAGGGCCCTCTCCTGGAAACACCATATATTTT,CAWHTGPSPGNTIYF
TRBJ1-5,NA,TRBV18,NA,TGTGCCAGCTCCGAAGGGGCCGGGAGTCAGCCCCAGCATTTT,CASSEGAGSQPQHF
TRBJ2-1,NA,TRBV4-1,NA,TGCGCCAGCAGCCAAGTAGTGGGTGAGCAGTTCTTC,CASSQVVGEQFF
TRBJ1-1,TRBD1,TRBV10-3,NA,TGTGCCATCAGCCCTACAGGGGGTGGAACTGAAGCTTTCTTT,CAISPTGGGTEAFF
TRBJ2-3,TRBD1,TRBV5-6,few,TGTGCCAGCAGCTTATCAGGGGGCGCAGATACGCAGTATTTT,CASSLSGGADTQYF
TRBJ2-3,TRBD2,TRBV19,NA,TGTGCCAGTAGTAAGACGCTTGGCGGGGGAGCTGCAGATACGCAGTATTTT,CASSKTLGGGAADTQYF
TRBJ1-2,TRBD1,TRBV5-1,NA,TGCGCCAGCAGCTACGGACAGGCGATCAACTATGGCTACACCTTC,CASSYGQAINYGYTF
TRBJ2-7,TRBD1,TRBV29-1,NA,TGCAGCGTTGAAGATTCCCGAGGGACAGGGGTTGAGCAGTACTTC,CSVEDSRGTGVEQYF